This T cell receptor beta chain was sequenced for a study of OX40 agonist ivuxolimab in advanced cancers. About the research overall: Three individuals attained partial responses, comprising one hepatocellular carcinoma case and two cutaneous melanoma cases. Study observations and caveats: Expanded peripheral T cells had an undetermined antigen specificity. With doses of 0.1 to 3.0 mg/kg, CD4+ and CD8+ blood T cells had undergone clonal expansion by week 6.

CDR1 SGHTA and CDR2 FQGNSA come from the germline V gene. J was trimmed by 7 bases and V by 5 bases; bases with no gene match: 7. This CDR3 is 15 amino acids long. As concerns this clone: As yet, its antigen is unknown.

The data were produced by immunoSEQ multiplex PCR, yet TCRdb's version contains in-frame clones alone and is incomplete. The data show 60,000 to 70,000 clones, with around 90% seen just once and 1.5% to 2% held by the top ten. The V and J genes are TRBV7-2 and TRBJ2-2, with TRBD1 matching 10 bases. The clonotype originates from an adult with an advanced solid tumor such as melanoma, head and neck, liver or kidney cancer. The sample here was CD4+ or CD8+ T cells sorted from blood, taken in a trial of the OX40 agonist ivuxolimab. The CDR3 here is CASSPRDRGIGELFF. CDR3 sequence (DNA): TGTGCCAGCAGCCCCCGGGACAGGGGAATCGGGGAGCTGTTTTTT.